The present entry profiles one T cell receptor beta chain with its context. This sample stems from a study of blood T cells in healthy people across ages. A J-beta primer mix and a sample-barcoded 5' primer were used in a second PCR of roughly 7 to 12 cycles. Every cDNA was tagged by a template-switch adaptor with 12 random nucleotides. TCRdb reprocessed the 5' RACE reads via MiXCR and lists one record per CDR3 protein. The sample includes more than 500,000 distinct CDR3 sequences, over 25% seen only once; the top ten take roughly 3.5%. CDR3 length: 15 amino acids. Per germline, CDR1 MNHNY and CDR2 SVGAGI (reference sequence). With 2 bases clipped from V and 6 bases from J, the junction kept 5 bases outside the gene matches. These same records also appear under a second study, on T cells of mothers and their children. From that second work: Clones that were microchimeric and persistent were not detected among T cells.

The rearrangement uses TRBV6-6 and TRBJ2-4; TRBD1 matches at 9 bases. The TCR comes from a boy aged 2 to 9 in good health. Sequences were obtained from blood. The DNA for the CDR3 is TGTGCCAGCAGTTACACAGGGACAGGGACAAACATTCAGTACTTC. Translated, it gives CASSYTGTGTNIQYF.